The text below deals with one TCR beta chain. Germline values: CDR1 LGHNA, CDR2 YNFKEQ. The ends lost 3 bases at V and 7 bases at J; junction bases unmatched: 6. This CDR3 is built from 15 residues. Methods used by the authors: Reference gene primer amplification yielded estimated nucleated cell counts. Libraries were prepared by immunoSEQ multiplex PCR; TCRdb keeps only in-frame clonotypes and omits some of them. That table is the source of V, J and clone size, and D and trimming were worked out from the DNA. The top ten clones hold 9.5% to 15% of a sample with some 280,000 clones, approximately 90% of them seen once. The sample is drawn from a study of blood T cell repertoires in COVID-19. About the research overall: COVID-19 samples from acute and convalescent phases originated in the United States, Italy and Spain. The cDNA or gDNA used as material had been derived from T cells, B-cell-depleted T cells, or PBMCs.

The sample taken for sequencing was peripheral blood. The origin of this receptor is a woman aged 60-70 years with acute or convalescent COVID-19. The chain employs TRBV4-2 and TRBJ2-1; 10 nucleotides match TRBD2. The CDR3 spells CASSHSGGADNEQFF. In DNA form, the CDR3 reads TGTGCCAGCAGCCACAGCGGGGGGGCGGATAATGAGCAGTTCTTC.